This is a list of T cell receptor beta chains from one sample in a study of T cell responses to AZD1222 COVID-19 vaccine. This table comes from immunoSEQ multiplex PCR, and its TCRdb copy is limited to in-frame clones, with some not included. The sample records 130,000 to 150,000 clones, approximately 91% being singletons. Sequencing used peripheral blood, obtained 28 days after the second AZD1222 dose. The receptors here all came from an adult who received the AZD1222 COVID-19 vaccine. Both conserved end residues are part of each CDR3. Each record gives: clone size, D gene, J gene, V gene, CDR3 DNA, CDR3 protein. A D gene is named only where the DNA matches it firmly. The size field is filled for only some rows; it gives once, few, many or a size class.

abundance: -; d_gene: -; j_gene: TRBJ2-5; v_gene: TRBV7-2; CDR3nt: TGTGCCAGCAAGTGGCGGCAAGAGACCCAGTACTTC; CDR3aa: CASKWRQETQYF
abundance: -; d_gene: -; j_gene: TRBJ2-7; v_gene: TRBV4-1; CDR3nt: TGCGCCAGCAGCCAAACCTACTTCTACGAGCAGTACTTC; CDR3aa: CASSQTYFYEQYF
abundance: few; d_gene: -; j_gene: TRBJ2-7; v_gene: TRBV7-6; CDR3nt: TGTGCCAGCAGCTTATCGATAGAAAGGCGAGGAGAGCAGTACTTC; CDR3aa: CASSLSIERRGEQYF
abundance: -; d_gene: -; j_gene: TRBJ1-4; v_gene: TRBV2; CDR3nt: TGTGCCAGCAGGCTTGACCGCGCAACTAATGAAAAACTGTTTTTT; CDR3aa: CASRLDRATNEKLFF
abundance: -; d_gene: -; j_gene: TRBJ2-7; v_gene: TRBV7-2; CDR3nt: TGTGCCAGCAGCCCCGGACCCTACGAGCAGTACTTC; CDR3aa: CASSPGPYEQYF
abundance: -; d_gene: -; j_gene: TRBJ1-1; v_gene: TRBV7-2; CDR3nt: TGTGCCAGCAGCTTCGGAAGCAACACTGAAGCTTTCTTT; CDR3aa: CASSFGSNTEAFF
abundance: few; d_gene: TRBD1; j_gene: TRBJ2-5; v_gene: TRBV13; CDR3nt: TGTGCCAGCAGCACGGGACAGCAAGAGACCCAGTACTTC; CDR3aa: CASSTGQQETQYF
abundance: -; d_gene: TRBD1; j_gene: TRBJ1-2; v_gene: TRBV30; CDR3nt: TGTGCCTGGAGGGACAGGGGGCGATCCTATGGCTACACCTTC; CDR3aa: CAWRDRGRSYGYTF
abundance: -; d_gene: TRBD2; j_gene: TRBJ2-3; v_gene: TRBV11-3; CDR3nt: TGTGCCAGCAGCTTAGGGCTAGCGGTGAGCACAGATACGCAGTATTTT; CDR3aa: CASSLGLAVSTDTQYF
abundance: -; d_gene: -; j_gene: TRBJ1-4; v_gene: TRBV5-1; CDR3nt: TGCGCCAGCAGCTTGGACCCGGGAGCAACTAATGAAAAACTGTTTTTT; CDR3aa: CASSLDPGATNEKLFF
abundance: -; d_gene: -; j_gene: TRBJ1-2; v_gene: TRBV11-2; CDR3nt: TGTGCCAGCAGCTTAGATAGGGTGAGCCGAGGGGGCTACACCTTC; CDR3aa: CASSLDRVSRGGYTF
abundance: -; d_gene: TRBD1; j_gene: TRBJ2-7; v_gene: TRBV5-1; CDR3nt: TGCGCCAGCAGCTTGACCGGGACAGGGGTTAACGAGCAGTACTTC; CDR3aa: CASSLTGTGVNEQYF
abundance: -; d_gene: -; j_gene: TRBJ2-2; v_gene: TRBV12-5; CDR3nt: TGTGCTAGTGGTTTGGGGGCAGCTCTGGGCACCGGGGAGCTGTTTTTT; CDR3aa: CASGLGAALGTGELFF
abundance: -; d_gene: -; j_gene: TRBJ1-2; v_gene: TRBV30; CDR3nt: TGTGCCTGGAGTAAGGGACTTGAGGTTGGCTACACCTTC; CDR3aa: CAWSKGLEVGYTF
abundance: -; d_gene: -; j_gene: TRBJ1-1; v_gene: TRBV14; CDR3nt: TGTGCCAGCAGCCAAGGGATATATGAAGCTTTCTTT; CDR3aa: CASSQGIYEAFF
abundance: -; d_gene: -; j_gene: TRBJ2-1; v_gene: TRBV5-6; CDR3nt: TGTGCCAGCAGCGGGGGCAATGAGCAGTTCTTC; CDR3aa: CASSGGNEQFF
abundance: -; d_gene: -; j_gene: TRBJ2-7; v_gene: TRBV2; CDR3nt: TGTGCCAGCAGTGACCGGCAGGCGGGAAGAGAGCAGTACTTC; CDR3aa: CASSDRQAGREQYF
abundance: once; d_gene: -; j_gene: TRBJ2-2; v_gene: TRBV28; CDR3nt: TGTGCCAGCATGGGGAACACCGGGGAGCTGTTTTTT; CDR3aa: CASMGNTGELFF
abundance: -; d_gene: -; j_gene: TRBJ2-7; v_gene: TRBV12-3/TRBV12-4; CDR3nt: TGTGCCAGCAGTCCTGGACCGGACTACGAGCAGTACTTC; CDR3aa: CASSPGPDYEQYF
abundance: -; d_gene: TRBD1; j_gene: TRBJ1-6; v_gene: TRBV9; CDR3nt: TGTGCCAGCAGCCCAACGGGACAGGAGGTTATAACCTATAATTCACCCCTCCACTTT; CDR3aa: CASSPTGQEVITYNSPLHF
abundance: -; d_gene: -; j_gene: TRBJ2-5; v_gene: TRBV6-2/TRBV6-3; CDR3nt: TGTGCCAGCAGTTACACAGGGAGGGTATCCCAAGAGACCCAGTACTTC; CDR3aa: CASSYTGRVSQETQYF
abundance: -; d_gene: -; j_gene: TRBJ1-4; v_gene: TRBV6-6; CDR3nt: TGTGCCAGCAGTCCTCGACATTTGTTTGCAACTAATGAAAAACTGTTTTTT; CDR3aa: CASSPRHLFATNEKLFF
abundance: few; d_gene: TRBD1; j_gene: TRBJ1-5; v_gene: TRBV3-1/TRBV3-2; CDR3nt: TGTGCCAGCAGCCTAGGACAGGTGGGGCAGCCCCAGCATTTT; CDR3aa: CASSLGQVGQPQHF
abundance: -; d_gene: -; j_gene: TRBJ1-2; v_gene: TRBV5-6; CDR3nt: TGTGCCAGCAGCTTGGGACGGGGCGGATATGGCTACACCTTC; CDR3aa: CASSLGRGGYGYTF
abundance: -; d_gene: TRBD2; j_gene: TRBJ2-7; v_gene: TRBV19; CDR3nt: TGTGCCACGGGGGGACTCACCTACGAGCAGTACTTC; CDR3aa: CATGGLTYEQYF
abundance: -; d_gene: -; j_gene: TRBJ2-3; v_gene: TRBV11-2; CDR3nt: TGTGCCAGCAGGGTGGGTACTAGCACAGATACGCAGTATTTT; CDR3aa: CASRVGTSTDTQYF
abundance: -; d_gene: -; j_gene: TRBJ2-7; v_gene: TRBV6-5; CDR3nt: TGTGCCAGCAGTTCCCCCTTCTTACAGAAAAACGAGCAGTACTTC; CDR3aa: CASSSPFLQKNEQYF
abundance: -; d_gene: TRBD2; j_gene: TRBJ2-1; v_gene: TRBV30; CDR3nt: TGTGCCTGGGGGAGGGGAAATGAGCAGTTCTTC; CDR3aa: CAWGRGNEQFF
abundance: once; d_gene: -; j_gene: TRBJ2-7; v_gene: TRBV19; CDR3nt: TGTGCCAGTAGCCCGCTCACAGGGTCCGAGCAGTACTTC; CDR3aa: CASSPLTGSEQYF
abundance: -; d_gene: -; j_gene: TRBJ2-5; v_gene: TRBV7-3; CDR3nt: TGTGCCAGCAGCCTCGATATACGGCAAGAGACCCAGTACTTC; CDR3aa: CASSLDIRQETQYF
abundance: once; d_gene: -; j_gene: TRBJ2-7; v_gene: TRBV7-9; CDR3nt: TGTGCCAGCAGCTCGACCCACTCCTACGAGCAGTACTTC; CDR3aa: CASSSTHSYEQYF
abundance: -; d_gene: -; j_gene: TRBJ1-3; v_gene: TRBV7-9; CDR3nt: TGTGCCAGCAGCTCGACAGCCTCTGGAAACACCATATATTTT; CDR3aa: CASSSTASGNTIYF
abundance: -; d_gene: -; j_gene: TRBJ1-5; v_gene: TRBV9; CDR3nt: TGTGCCAGCAGCGTAGGCTTTAAGGCTCCCTCGCCCCAGCATTTT; CDR3aa: CASSVGFKAPSPQHF
abundance: -; d_gene: -; j_gene: TRBJ1-5; v_gene: TRBV2; CDR3nt: TGTGCCAGCACTAGGGGGAGGGACTTTCATCAGCCCCAGCATTTT; CDR3aa: CASTRGRDFHQPQHF
abundance: -; d_gene: TRBD1; j_gene: TRBJ1-5; v_gene: TRBV7-9; CDR3nt: TGTGCCAGCAGCTTGGGCAGGGGGCCGGTTCAGCCCCAGCATTTT; CDR3aa: CASSLGRGPVQPQHF
abundance: -; d_gene: TRBD1; j_gene: TRBJ1-3; v_gene: TRBV5-1; CDR3nt: TGCGCCAGCAGCCTCACAGGGGGCCTGGGAAACACCATATATTTT; CDR3aa: CASSLTGGLGNTIYF
abundance: -; d_gene: -; j_gene: TRBJ1-5; v_gene: TRBV5-1; CDR3nt: TGCGCCAGCAGCTTTGAAGGGGATCAGCCCCAGCATTTT; CDR3aa: CASSFEGDQPQHF
abundance: -; d_gene: TRBD2; j_gene: TRBJ2-3; v_gene: TRBV6-4; CDR3nt: TGTGCCATCCTTAGCGGGGGGGCCCGGAGCTCAGATACGCAGTATTTT; CDR3aa: CAILSGGARSSDTQYF
abundance: few; d_gene: TRBD1; j_gene: TRBJ1-2; v_gene: TRBV6-6; CDR3nt: TGTGCCAGCAGTCAGTCAGGGGGCCGCACCGGTAACTATGGCTACACCTTC; CDR3aa: CASSQSGGRTGNYGYTF
abundance: -; d_gene: -; j_gene: TRBJ2-7; v_gene: TRBV9; CDR3nt: TGTGCCAGCAGCGCCGAGGGACACTCTTACGAGCAGTACTTC; CDR3aa: CASSAEGHSYEQYF
abundance: -; d_gene: -; j_gene: TRBJ1-1; v_gene: TRBV27; CDR3nt: TGTGCCTGGGGGGCCGGCACTGAAGCTTTCTTT; CDR3aa: CAWGAGTEAFF
abundance: -; d_gene: TRBD1; j_gene: TRBJ1-3; v_gene: TRBV9; CDR3nt: TGTGCCAGCACGATGTCCGACCTACAGGGGACTGGAAACACCATATATTTT; CDR3aa: CASTMSDLQGTGNTIYF